This passage covers 2 T cell receptor beta chains from one sample sequenced in a study of cytomegalovirus exposure and HLA in healthy donors. The study ran its PCR with 60 Vbeta and 13 Jbeta primers. TCRdb keeps only in-frame clones here, not all; method: immunoSEQ multiplex PCR. The data hold 150,000 to 200,000 clones, with roughly 70% observed a single time. The sample consisted of PBMCs. The receptors stem from a man in his thirties or forties in good health and CMV-seropositive.

The chain is built from TRBV27 and TRBJ2-1; 10 bases map to TRBD2. This CDR3 spans 14 amino acids. J gave up 8 bases and V 7 bases, and 8 bases lay outside the gene matches. Germline V gene lookup returns CDR1 MNHEY and CDR2 SMNVEV (reference sequence). CDR3 sequence: CASISSGSLHEQFF. The CDR3 DNA sequence: TGTGCCAGCATATCTAGCGGGAGTCTCCATGAGCAGTTCTTC.

The chain links TRBV4-2 to TRBJ2-7, with 11 bases that match TRBD2. The junction had 5 bases not matched to a gene; V was cut back by 1 base and J by 0 bases. This CDR3 is 17 amino acids long. CDR1 is LGHNA and CDR2 is YNFKEQ in the germline V gene. CDR3 nucleotides: TGTGCCAGCAGCCAAGGACGACTAGCGGGAAACTCCTACGAGCAGTACTTC. Translating it yields CASSQGRLAGNSYEQYF.